One sample yielded the 27 T cell receptor beta chains listed below, sequenced in a study of blood T cell repertoires in COVID-19. Sequenced by immunoSEQ multiplex PCR; TCRdb stores in-frame clones only, minus some. The table lists approximately 76,000 clones, over 65% of them singletons, with less than 40% in the top ten. The sequenced sample consisted of peripheral blood. The receptors come from a woman in her seventies with acute or convalescent COVID-19.

In this sample, this clone turned up a few times. The chain is built from TRBV7-3 and TRBJ2-7; 9 nucleotides agree with TRBD1. Trimming cost V 5 bases and J 4 bases; bases outside gene matches: 0. The CDR3 spans 12 residues. Germline V gene data show CDR1 as SGHTA and CDR2 as FQGTGA. DNA of the CDR3: TGTGCCAGCAGCGGGACAGGGTACGAGCAGTACTTC. Translation gives CASSGTGYEQYF.

This clone has a handful of counts. The J gene is TRBJ2-5, the V gene TRBV30; TRBD2 might be the D (6 bases). The CDR3 covers 14 residues. V lost 1 base to trimming and J lost 5 bases, with 14 bases between them. Per germline, CDR1 GTSNPN and CDR2 SVGIG (reference sequence). The CDR3 region is CAWSGYSGGETQYF. For the CDR3, the DNA is TGTGCCTGGAGTGGTTATAGCGGAGGGGAGACCCAGTACTTC.

This clone was detected once. This chain joins TRBV30 and TRBJ1-4; a possible D gene is TRBD1 (5 bases). CDR1 and CDR2 (germline): GTSNPN, SVGIG (reference sequence). The germline V and J ends were trimmed by 5 bases and 6 bases, with 16 bases remaining between them. The CDR3 consists of 14 residues. The CDR3 DNA is TGTGCCTGGGGTCCTTGGGGGGGTTATGAAAAACTGTTTTTT. This codes for CAWGPWGGYEKLFF. The full variable domain, completed using reference TRBV30 and TRBJ1-4, is SQTIHQWPATLVQPVGSPLSLECTVEGTSNPNLYWYRQAAGRGLQLLFYSVGIGQISSEVPQNLSASRPQDRQFILSSKKLLLSDSGFYLCAWGPWGGYEKLFFGSGTQLSVL.

V and J are TRBV5-4 and TRBJ2-7; 8 bases fit TRBD2. CDR3 length: 15 residues. Germline V CDR1 and CDR2: SGHNT, YYREEE (reference sequence). Unmatched junction bases numbered 8, after V lost 4 bases and J lost 2 bases. CDR3 protein: CASSPRGGPPYEQYF. The DNA of the CDR3 is TGTGCCAGCAGCCCTCGGGGGGGGCCGCCCTACGAGCAGTACTTC.

The chain carries TRBV7-9 and TRBJ2-7; D gene unclear. The length of the CDR3 is 13 residues. Looked up from germline, CDR1 is SEHNR and CDR2 is FQNEAQ (reference sequence). Trimming removed 5 bases at V and 4 bases at J, with 12 bases between. For the CDR3, the DNA is TGTGCCAGCAGCCCCACGACTCGGTACGAGCAGTACTTC. It specifies CASSPTTRYEQYF.

The chain has TRBV7-8 and TRBJ2-5, with D possibly matching TRBD2 (5 bases). Germline V gene lookup returns CDR1 SGHVS and CDR2 FQNEAQ. Deletions cut 7 bases from V and 5 bases from J, with 14 bases between. The CDR3 consists of 13 residues. The CDR3 reads CASTLGVGETQYF. The CDR3, as DNA: TGTGCCAGCACCCTGGGAGTAGGTGAGACCCAGTACTTC.

V and J are TRBV9 and TRBJ2-7; TRBD1 matches at 8 bases. Germline CDR1 SGDLS, CDR2 YYNGEE. Germline trimming cut 4 bases from V and 3 bases from J; bases unmatched to any gene: 6. The CDR3 extends over 14 amino acids. DNA for the CDR3: TGTGCCAGCAGCCCGACCGGACAGGGCTACGAGCAGTACTTC. It specifies CASSPTGQGYEQYF.

In this sample, this clone turned up a few times. The chain uses TRBV7-8 and TRBJ2-4, with D possibly being TRBD1 (5 bases). V was trimmed by 5 bases and J by 0 bases, leaving 17 bases between them. This CDR3 region has 17 residues. Germline V CDR1 and CDR2: SGHVS, FQNEAQ. The CDR3 sequence: CASSPEGGALAKNIQYF. The DNA of the CDR3 is TGTGCCAGCAGCCCAGAAGGTGGGGCCTTAGCCAAAAACATTCAGTACTTC.

The chain recombines TRBV7-2 with TRBJ2-2; 11 positions agree with TRBD2. Germline values: CDR1 SGHTA, CDR2 FQGNSA. V shed 1 base and J 4 bases; nucleotides not matched to a gene: 2. This CDR3 comprises 16 residues. CDR3 nucleotide sequence: TGTGCCAGCAGCTTAGTAGCGGGGGGGCCCACCGGGGAGCTGTTTTTT. Encoded protein: CASSLVAGGPTGELFF.

The CDR3 sequence: CASSLGPGRNSPLHF. CDR3 nucleotides: TGTGCCAGCAGCTTAGGTCCCGGGAGGAATTCACCCCTCCACTTT. The V and J genes are TRBV7-8 and TRBJ1-6, with D unresolved. Trimming shortened V by 1 base and J by 7 bases, and 11 bases separated the two germline ends. Per germline, CDR1 SGHVS and CDR2 FQNEAQ. This CDR3 comprises 15 residues.

This chain uses TRBV6-5 with TRBJ1-2; 7 bases are a match to TRBD1. Losses at the gene ends were 7 bases for V and 0 bases for J; bases not matched to a gene: 5. This CDR3 spans 14 amino acids. The germline gives CDR1 MNHEY, CDR2 SVGAGI. The chain's CDR3 is CASMGQIANYGYTF. The CDR3 DNA reads TGTGCCAGCATGGGACAGATAGCTAACTATGGCTACACCTTC.

The chain combines TRBV21-1 with TRBJ1-5; no DNA check was done on the table's D call, TRBD1. TRBV21-1 is a known pseudogene. This CDR3 has 18 residues. The CDR3 region is CASSTLWDTQYSNQPQHF. The CDR3 DNA reads as TGTGCCAGCAGCACGCTCTGGGACACCCAATATAGCAATCAGCCCCAGCATTTT.

The chain uses TRBV5-1 and TRBJ2-5, with no clear D. Trimming stripped 0 bases from V and 9 bases from J, with 15 bases between. Germline loops: CDR1 SGHRS, CDR2 YFSETQ. CDR3 size: 14 residues. The DNA for the CDR3 is TGCGCCAGCAGCTTGGACCTGGCTGAGGATTCCCAGTACTTC. Its protein product is CASSLDLAEDSQYF.

V gene TRBV29-1 combines with J gene TRBJ2-1; 15 nucleotides agree with TRBD2. The germline V gene has CDR1 SQVTM and CDR2 ANQGSEA. This CDR3 contains 18 residues. Trimming at V came to 5 bases and at J to 4 bases, leaving 12 bases not matched to a gene. CDR3 sequence: CSVHGWTSGRGSYNEQFF. The CDR3 DNA sequence: TGCAGCGTTCATGGCTGGACTAGCGGGAGGGGGAGTTACAATGAGCAGTTCTTC.

This clone was seen a few times. The CDR3 here is CASSPGNSGANVLTF. DNA for the CDR3: TGTGCCAGCAGCCCGGGGAACTCTGGGGCCAACGTCCTGACTTTC. The genes are TRBV7-6 and TRBJ2-6; D may be TRBD2 (5 bases). The CDR3 consists of 15 residues. CDR1 SGHVS and CDR2 FNYEAQ come from the germline V gene. Trimming cost V 5 bases and J 0 bases, with 8 bases left between them.

The gene calls are TRBV15 and TRBJ1-3; D is unresolved. The CDR3 is made up of 17 amino acids. The germline V gene has CDR1 LNHNV and CDR2 YYDKDF (reference sequence). Trimming shortened V by 3 bases and J by 0 bases, and 15 bases separated the two germline ends. The CDR3, as DNA: TGTGCCACCAGCAGCGGCCGAGGATCGCTCTCTGGAAACACCATATATTTT. Translating gives CATSSGRGSLSGNTIYF.

The gene calls are TRBV7-2 and TRBJ1-4, with TRBD1 matching over 10 bases. V shed 0 bases, J shed 8 bases, and the junction held 6 bases outside the gene matches. The CDR3 consists of 16 residues. CDR1 and CDR2 (germline): SGHTA, FQGNSA. CDR3: CASSLAGTGAREKLFF. The DNA for the CDR3 is TGTGCCAGCAGCTTAGCGGGGACAGGGGCTAGAGAAAAACTGTTTTTT.

A few counts support this clone. V and J are TRBV25-1 and TRBJ1-6, with a possible D match to TRBD1 (5 bases). The V gene lost 3 bases and the J gene lost 4 bases, with 7 bases spanning the gap. CDR1 MGHDK and CDR2 SYGVNS come from the germline V gene. The CDR3 contains 14 residues. The CDR3 DNA reads as TGTGCCAGCAGTGACCGGGGGTATAATTCACCCCTCCACTTT. Its translation is CASSDRGYNSPLHF.

The V and J genes are TRBV2 and TRBJ2-2; TRBD1 matches 9 bases. The CDR3 covers 15 residues. Germline assignment: CDR1 SNHLY and CDR2 FYNNEI. Trimming took 6 bases from V and 7 from J; bases not matched to a gene: 9. The CDR3 region is CASSSGTGIIGELFF. The CDR3 nucleotides read TGTGCCAGCAGCTCCGGGACAGGGATAATCGGGGAGCTGTTTTTT. The complete variable domain, with remaining parts taken from reference TRBV2 and TRBJ2-2, reads EPEVTQTPSHQVTQMGQEVILRCVPISNHLYFYWYRQILGQKVEFLVSFYNNEISEKSEIFDDQFSVERPDGSNFTLKIRSTKLEDSAMYFCASSSGTGIIGELFFGEGSRLTVL.

J is TRBJ1-2 and V is TRBV6-5; possibly TRBD1 for D (5 bases). The CDR3 is 14 residues long. Germline-derived CDR1 and CDR2 are MNHEY and SVGAGI. V lost 5 bases and J 8 bases, leaving 18 bases between the germline ends. The CDR3 DNA reads as TGTGCCAGCAGTAGGAGGGACCCACGGCGGGGCTACACCTTC. This gives the protein CASSRRDPRRGYTF.

The chain carries TRBV18 and TRBJ2-5, with a tentative D call TRBD1 (6 bases). Trimming cost V 1 base and J 3 bases, with 9 bases left between them. CDR1 and CDR2 from the germline V gene are KGHSH and LQKENI. There are 14 residues in the CDR3. The CDR3 sequence is CASSPRGPKETQYF. CDR3 in DNA: TGTGCCAGCTCACCACGGGGGCCGAAAGAGACCCAGTACTTC.

This chain joins TRBV6-2 or TRBV6-3 and TRBJ2-7; D not certain. The CDR3 has 17 amino acids. The V gene lost 0 bases and the J gene lost 1 base, with 16 bases spanning the gap. Germline CDR1 reads MNHEY; CDR2 reads SVGEGT. The CDR3 DNA follows: TGTGCCAGCAGTTACTCGGTCGAGGCTGCAGCTTCCTACGAGCAGTACTTC. This sequence encodes CASSYSVEAAASYEQYF.

This clone occurred a few times. The chain combines TRBV27 with TRBJ1-5; D is perhaps TRBD1 (5 bases). Germline CDR1 is MNHEY and CDR2 is SMNVEV (reference sequence). Trimming left V 0 bases short and J 5 bases short, with 8 bases between. The CDR3 runs 14 residues. The CDR3 loop is CASSLSGGDQPQHF. In nucleotides, the CDR3 is TGTGCCAGCAGTTTATCGGGGGGGGATCAGCCCCAGCATTTT.

The chain employs TRBV24-1 and TRBJ2-5; 8 bases are shared with TRBD2. V was clipped by 1 base and J by 5 bases; unmatched bases: 8. The CDR3 runs 16 residues. The V gene's germline CDR1 is KGHDR and CDR2 SFDVKD. The CDR3 spells CATSDLRAGVGETQYF. DNA of the CDR3: TGTGCCACCAGTGATTTAAGAGCGGGAGTCGGGGAGACCCAGTACTTC.

The J gene is TRBJ2-1, the V gene TRBV5-1, with 13 bases lining up with TRBD2. Germline V gene data show CDR1 as SGHRS and CDR2 as YFSETQ. This CDR3 spans 15 amino acids. Trimming removed 2 bases from V and 9 bases from J; junction bases left unmatched: 5. The CDR3 DNA reads as TGCGCCAGCAGCTTAACTAGCGGGGGGGCGGTTGAGCAGTTCTTC. It is translated as CASSLTSGGAVEQFF.

The chain employs TRBV5-5 and TRBJ1-4, with 9 bases matching TRBD1. Germline V gene lookup returns CDR1 SGHKS and CDR2 YYEKEE (reference sequence). Trimming cost V 4 bases and J 6 bases; bases outside gene matches: 19. The CDR3 spans 19 residues. Here the CDR3 DNA reads TGTGCCAGCAGCCGCACTCTCCGGGACAGGGTAATAGTGGATGAAAAACTGTTTTTT. This codes for CASSRTLRDRVIVDEKLFF.

The chain carries TRBV19 and TRBJ1-4; D is unresolved. CDR3 length equals 14 residues. V lost 10 bases and J lost 2, with 14 bases in between. Germline V CDR1 and CDR2: LNHDA, SQIVND (reference sequence). The CDR3 DNA reads as TGTGCCACCCAAGGGAGCAGGACTAATGAAAAACTGTTTTTT. Translated, it gives CATQGSRTNEKLFF.